This T cell receptor beta chain appears in the sequencing data of a study of T cell repertoires in aging, cancer and after chemotherapy. For the study at large: Patients with chronic lymphocytic leukemia were sampled before and after fludarabine- or bendamustine-based chemotherapy.

Peripheral blood genomic DNA, not sorted cells or RNA, was the template. Rearranged V-D-J TRB sequences were amplified with a mixed TRB-A/B primer pool. TCRdb fed the multiplex PCR reads into MiXCR, producing one record per CDR3 protein. This sample yields 1,000 to 1,500 distinct CDR3 sequences, of which about a quarter are seen a single time; over 60% belongs to the top ten. The germline V gene has CDR1 LNHDA and CDR2 SQIVND (reference sequence). This CDR3 has 14 residues. Trimming removed 9 bases at V and 7 bases at J, with 19 bases between. Sample: blood. The chain joins TRBV19 to TRBJ1-5, with a possible D match to TRBD1 (6 bases). This sequence originates from a human donor with a blood cancer. The CDR3 here is CASKGGSAGQPQHF. The CDR3 coding sequence is TGTGCCAGCAAAGGGGGGTCAGCAGGCCAGCCCCAGCATTTT.